The T cell receptor beta chain described here comes from a study of early T cells in non-severe SARS-CoV-2 infection. Study information: From unsorted whole blood, bulk RNA was sequenced, and the chains remained unpaired.

Study-level points and caveats: The matching step, a VDJdb search, favored anti-spike CD8 responses and missed private and CD4 specificities.

In regard to this clonotype: Its cognate antigen is unknown.

Unique molecular identifiers were affixed to single, distinct cDNA molecules. TCRdb reprocessed the 5' RACE reads via MiXCR and lists one record per CDR3 protein. The data show tens of thousands of distinct CDR3 sequences, with 3.5% to 5% seen just once and 5.5% to 6% held by the top ten. The trim removed 6 bases at V and 1 base at J, leaving 5 bases unmatched. CDR1 SNHLY and CDR2 FYNNEI come from the germline V gene. This CDR3 spans 14 amino acids. The genes are TRBV2 and TRBJ2-7, with TRBD1 matching over 8 bases. The sequenced sample was whole blood. The receptor's source is an adult who was a healthcare worker with PCR-confirmed SARS-CoV-2 infection or an uninfected control (not recorded which). The CDR3 DNA is TGTGCCAGCAGGGATTGGACAGGGTCCTACGAGCAGTACTTC. Translating gives CASRDWTGSYEQYF.